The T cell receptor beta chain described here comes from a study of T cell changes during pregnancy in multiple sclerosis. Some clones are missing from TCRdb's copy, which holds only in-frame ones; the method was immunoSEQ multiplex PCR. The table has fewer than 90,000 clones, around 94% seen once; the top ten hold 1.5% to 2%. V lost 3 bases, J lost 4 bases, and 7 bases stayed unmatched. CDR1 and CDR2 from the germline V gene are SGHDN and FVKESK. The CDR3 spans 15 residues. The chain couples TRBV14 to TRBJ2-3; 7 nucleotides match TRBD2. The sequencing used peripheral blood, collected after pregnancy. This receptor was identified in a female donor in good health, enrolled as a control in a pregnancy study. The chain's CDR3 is CASSQGGSVADTQYF. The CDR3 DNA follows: TGTGCCAGCAGCCAGGGCGGGAGTGTCGCAGATACGCAGTATTTT. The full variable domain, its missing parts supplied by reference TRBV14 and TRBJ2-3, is EAGVTQFPSHSVIEKGQTVTLRCDPISGHDNLYWYRRVMGKEIKFLLHFVKESKQDESGMPNNRFLAERTGGTYSTLKVQPAELEDSGVYFCASSQGGSVADTQYFGPGTRLTVL.